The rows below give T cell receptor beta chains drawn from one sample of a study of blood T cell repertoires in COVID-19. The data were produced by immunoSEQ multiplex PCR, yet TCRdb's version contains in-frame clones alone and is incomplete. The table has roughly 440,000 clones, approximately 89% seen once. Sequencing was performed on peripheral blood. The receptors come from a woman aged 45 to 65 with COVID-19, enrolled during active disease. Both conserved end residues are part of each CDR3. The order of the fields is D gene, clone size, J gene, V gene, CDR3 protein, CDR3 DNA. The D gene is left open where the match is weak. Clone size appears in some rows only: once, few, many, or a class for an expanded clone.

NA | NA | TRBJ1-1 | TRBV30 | CAWSGQRNTEAFF | TGTGCCTGGAGTGGTCAGCGGAACACTGAAGCTTTCTTT
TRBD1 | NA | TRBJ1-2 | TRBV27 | CASSLYPPGQGFDGYTF | TGTGCCAGCAGTTTATACCCCCCGGGACAGGGGTTCGATGGCTACACCTTC
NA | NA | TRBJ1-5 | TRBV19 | CAASGERNQPQHF | TGTGCCGCATCGGGGGAAAGGAATCAGCCCCAGCATTTT
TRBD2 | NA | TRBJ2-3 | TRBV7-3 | CASSSTTSSDTQYF | TGTGCCAGCAGCTCGACGACTAGCTCAGATACGCAGTATTTT
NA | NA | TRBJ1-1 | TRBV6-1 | CASSESTGSTEAFF | TGTGCCAGCAGTGAGTCCACAGGGTCAACTGAAGCTTTCTTT
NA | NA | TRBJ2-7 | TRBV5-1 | CASRLLSEQYF | TGCGCCAGCCGACTCTTAAGCGAGCAGTACTTC
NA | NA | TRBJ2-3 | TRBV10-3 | CAISESTGTQYF | TGTGCCATCAGTGAGTCGACAGGCACGCAGTATTTT
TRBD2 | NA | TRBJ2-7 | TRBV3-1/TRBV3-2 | CASSLGGGSYEQYF | TGTGCCAGCAGCCTTGGCGGGGGGTCGTACGAGCAGTACTTC
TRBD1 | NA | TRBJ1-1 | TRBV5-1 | CASSPQDRGNTEAFF | TGCGCCAGCAGTCCCCAGGACAGGGGGAACACTGAAGCTTTCTTT
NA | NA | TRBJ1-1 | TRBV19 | CASSRSQTGVNTEAFF | TGTGCCAGTAGTCGATCTCAAACAGGTGTAAACACTGAAGCTTTCTTT
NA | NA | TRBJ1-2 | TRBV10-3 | CAISEGQYGYTF | TGTGCCATCAGTGAGGGGCAGTATGGCTACACCTTC
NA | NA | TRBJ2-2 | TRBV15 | CATSRDLADTGELFF | TGTGCCACCAGCAGAGACCTAGCAGACACCGGGGAGCTGTTTTTT
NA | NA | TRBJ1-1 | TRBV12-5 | CASGLVLDTEAFF | TGTGCTAGTGGTTTGGTACTGGACACTGAAGCTTTCTTT
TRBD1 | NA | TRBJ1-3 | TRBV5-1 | CASSLPTGESSGNTIYF | TGCGCCAGCAGCTTGCCCACAGGGGAGAGCTCTGGAAACACCATATATTTT
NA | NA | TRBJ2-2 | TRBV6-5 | CASRRITDTGELFF | TGTGCCAGCAGGCGAATTACGGACACCGGGGAGCTGTTTTTT
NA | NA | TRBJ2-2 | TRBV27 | CASSLDQGGDGELFF | TGTGCCAGCAGTCTCGATCAAGGGGGTGACGGGGAGCTGTTTTTT
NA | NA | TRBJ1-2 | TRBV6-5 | CASNLWAGGSGYTF | TGTGCCAGCAATCTGTGGGCGGGGGGGAGTGGCTACACCTTC
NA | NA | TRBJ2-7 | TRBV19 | CASSISGTGGLNKQYF | TGTGCCAGTAGTATAAGTGGTACCGGGGGGCTCAACAAGCAGTACTTC
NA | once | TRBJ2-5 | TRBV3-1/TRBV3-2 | CASRERGLETQYF | TGTGCCAGCAGGGAAAGAGGTTTAGAGACCCAGTACTTC
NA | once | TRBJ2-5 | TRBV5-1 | CASSWEPTVEETQYF | TGCGCCAGCAGCTGGGAACCGACAGTAGAAGAGACCCAGTACTTC
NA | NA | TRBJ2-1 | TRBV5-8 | CASSQGSGYNEQFF | TGTGCCAGCAGCCAGGGGAGCGGTTACAATGAGCAGTTCTTC
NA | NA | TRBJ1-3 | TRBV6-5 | CASSDSPVSGNTIYF | TGTGCCAGCAGTGACTCCCCCGTCTCTGGAAACACCATATATTTT
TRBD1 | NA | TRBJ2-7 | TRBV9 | CASSEGDSYEQYF | TGTGCCAGCAGCGAGGGGGACAGCTACGAGCAGTACTTC
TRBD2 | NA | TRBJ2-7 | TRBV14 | CASSHPSPGGPGEQYF | TGTGCCAGCAGCCACCCATCCCCGGGGGGGCCTGGGGAGCAGTACTTC
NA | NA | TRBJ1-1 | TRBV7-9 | CASSFPRQAAEAFF | TGTGCCAGCAGCTTTCCTAGACAGGCGGCTGAAGCTTTCTTT
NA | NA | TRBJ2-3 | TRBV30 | CAWGEFLASTDTQYF | TGTGCCTGGGGGGAGTTCCTGGCTAGCACAGATACGCAGTATTTT
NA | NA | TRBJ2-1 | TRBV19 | CASSRGPDEQFF | TGTGCCAGTAGTAGGGGGCCCGATGAGCAGTTCTTC
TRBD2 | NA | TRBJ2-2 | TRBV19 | CASSRGGPHRTGELFF | TGTGCCAGTAGTAGGGGGGGTCCGCATCGCACCGGGGAGCTGTTTTTT